A selection of T cell receptor beta chains follows, all from one sample in a study of blood T cell repertoires in COVID-19. TCRdb's copy holds only in-frame clones and misses some; the assay was immunoSEQ multiplex PCR. Here the sample spans 250,000 to 300,000 clones, 82% being singletons. Sequencing used peripheral blood. These TCRs come from a woman younger than 30 with acute or convalescent COVID-19. The CDR3 runs from the conserved cysteine through the conserved F or W. D genes are given only for firm matches. Rows give clone size only sometimes, using once, few, many, or a class for an expanded clone.

J,D,V,size,CDR3,DNA
TRBJ1-2,NA,TRBV2,NA,CASSNGQSEFDGYTF,TGTGCCAGCAGTAACGGACAGTCGGAGTTCGATGGCTACACCTTC
TRBJ2-7,NA,TRBV4-3,NA,CASSPGYGTYEQYF,TGCGCCAGCAGCCCGGGATACGGCACCTACGAGCAGTACTTC
TRBJ2-1,TRBD2,TRBV6-2/TRBV6-3,NA,CASSYKLAGDNEQFF,TGTGCCAGCAGTTACAAGCTAGCGGGGGACAATGAGCAGTTCTTC
TRBJ1-2,TRBD1,TRBV3-1/TRBV3-2,few,CASSQDPRRGLHYGYTF,TGTGCCAGCAGCCAAGATCCTCGGAGGGGGCTTCACTATGGCTACACCTTC
TRBJ2-7,NA,TRBV7-9,few,CASSSDLTAHYEQYF,TGTGCCAGCAGTTCCGACCTGACTGCACACTACGAGCAGTACTTC
TRBJ2-2,TRBD2,TRBV13,NA,CASSLASGHTGELFF,TGTGCCAGCAGCTTAGCTAGCGGTCACACCGGGGAGCTGTTTTTT
TRBJ1-5,TRBD1,TRBV2,NA,CASSGTGGRRPQHF,TGTGCCAGCAGTGGGACAGGGGGTCGACGGCCCCAGCATTTT
TRBJ2-7,TRBD1,TRBV25-1,once,CASSEAPRTQGVRQYF,TGTGCCAGCAGTGAAGCACCCAGAACACAGGGGGTAAGGCAGTACTTC
TRBJ2-1,NA,TRBV6-1,few,CASSEARLATYNEQFF,TGTGCCAGCAGTGAAGCGCGTCTAGCTACCTACAATGAGCAGTTCTTC
TRBJ1-5,TRBD1,TRBV6-1,NA,CASSEARNRGGNQPQHF,TGTGCCAGCAGTGAAGCGCGGAACAGGGGAGGCAATCAGCCCCAGCATTTT
TRBJ1-3,TRBD1,TRBV9,NA,CASSVDATGVTGNTIYF,TGTGCCAGCAGCGTAGACGCAACAGGGGTTACTGGAAACACCATATATTTT
TRBJ2-1,NA,TRBV7-9,NA,CASSLDYRSYNEQFF,TGTGCCAGCAGCTTGGACTATCGCTCCTACAATGAGCAGTTCTTC
TRBJ2-5,TRBD2,TRBV7-6,NA,CASSLGLAGGPMETQYF,TGTGCCAGCAGCTTAGGACTAGCGGGAGGGCCAATGGAGACCCAGTACTTC
TRBJ2-5,NA,TRBV12-3/TRBV12-4,once,CASSLGGTQYF,TGTGCCAGCAGTTTGGGGGGGACCCAGTACTTC
TRBJ2-5,TRBD1,TRBV4-3,NA,CASSPTPRGLWETQYF,TGCGCCAGCAGCCCAACACCTAGGGGGCTTTGGGAGACCCAGTACTTC
TRBJ1-2,NA,TRBV18,NA,CASSPTRDNYGYTF,TGTGCCAGCTCACCAACCAGGGATAACTATGGCTACACCTTC
TRBJ1-2,NA,TRBV6-2/TRBV6-3,NA,CASSYLRRNRDGYTF,TGTGCCAGCAGTTACCTACGACGAAACAGGGATGGCTACACCTTC
TRBJ1-5,NA,TRBV7-9,NA,CASSLVGGQPQHF,TGTGCCAGCAGCTTAGTGGGAGGTCAGCCCCAGCATTTT
TRBJ1-2,TRBD1,TRBV29-1,NA,CSVEDPQGARAGYTF,TGCAGCGTTGAAGATCCTCAGGGGGCGCGGGCTGGCTACACCTTC
TRBJ1-1,NA,TRBV7-9,NA,CASSFRGGAEAFF,TGTGCCAGCAGCTTTCGGGGAGGCGCTGAAGCTTTCTTT
TRBJ2-7,NA,TRBV30,NA,CAWSFGLTYEQYF,TGTGCCTGGAGTTTCGGACTTACCTACGAGCAGTACTTC
TRBJ2-1,TRBD2,TRBV3-1/TRBV3-2,NA,CASRKRESSYNEQFF,TGTGCCAGCAGGAAGCGGGAGTCGTCCTACAATGAGCAGTTCTTC
TRBJ2-3,NA,TRBV5-6,NA,CASSSPGGGPLADTQYF,TGTGCCAGCAGTTCTCCGGGGGGCGGACCTTTAGCGGATACGCAGTATTTT
TRBJ2-3,TRBD2,TRBV7-2,few,CASSRSGTSTDTQYF,TGTGCCAGCAGCCGTAGCGGGACTAGCACAGATACGCAGTATTTT
TRBJ2-7,TRBD1,TRBV9,NA,CASSEGTARSYEQYF,TGTGCCAGCAGCGAGGGGACAGCCCGCTCCTACGAGCAGTACTTC
TRBJ2-1,NA,TRBV30,once,CAWSVGVPYNEQFF,TGTGCCTGGAGTGTCGGGGTACCCTACAATGAGCAGTTCTTC
TRBJ2-7,NA,TRBV6-5,NA,CASSYWAVPPYEQYF,TGTGCCAGCAGTTACTGGGCAGTTCCCCCCTACGAGCAGTACTTC
TRBJ1-2,TRBD1,TRBV5-3,NA,CARIPRTAGGVYGYTF,TGTGCCAGAATCCCGAGAACGGCAGGGGGCGTCTATGGCTACACCTTC
TRBJ2-5,TRBD2,TRBV6-1,few,CASSDIAGGVETQYF,TGTGCCAGCAGTGATATAGCGGGAGGAGTAGAGACCCAGTACTTC
TRBJ1-1,NA,TRBV6-1,NA,CASSPDSYTEAFF,TGTGCCAGCAGCCCCGACAGTTACACTGAAGCTTTCTTT
TRBJ2-3,NA,TRBV5-1,NA,CASSFGGTDTQYF,TGCGCCAGCAGCTTCGGGGGAACAGATACGCAGTATTTT
TRBJ1-6,NA,TRBV18,once,CASSPAHSNSPLHF,TGTGCCAGCTCACCAGCGCACAGCAATTCACCCCTCCACTTT
TRBJ1-4,NA,TRBV30,once,CAWSGQASSTNEKLFF,TGTGCCTGGAGTGGACAGGCATCGTCAACTAATGAAAAACTGTTTTTT
TRBJ1-4,NA,TRBV6-5,NA,CASSLTTVNEKLFF,TGTGCCAGCAGTTTAACGACTGTTAATGAAAAACTGTTTTTT
TRBJ2-7,NA,TRBV27,NA,CASSFGSAGVSYEQYF,TGTGCCAGCAGTTTCGGTTCAGCGGGTGTCTCCTACGAGCAGTACTTC
TRBJ1-6,NA,TRBV5-1,NA,CASSSGTTKTTDSPLHF,TGCGCCAGCAGCTCCGGGACTACAAAAACAACGGATTCACCCCTCCACTTT
TRBJ2-7,TRBD2,TRBV18,many,CASSPPASGAYEQYF,TGTGCCAGCTCACCCCCGGCTAGCGGGGCCTACGAGCAGTACTTC
TRBJ1-2,TRBD1,TRBV25-1,NA,CASSPMGQAPNYGYTF,TGTGCCAGCAGTCCCATGGGACAGGCTCCTAACTATGGCTACACCTTC
TRBJ2-1,NA,TRBV24-1,NA,CATSDPGTKNNEQFF,TGTGCCACCAGTGATCCCGGGACAAAAAACAATGAGCAGTTCTTC
TRBJ1-2,NA,TRBV30,NA,CAWRENYGYTF,TGTGCCTGGAGAGAGAACTATGGCTACACCTTC
TRBJ2-7,TRBD1,TRBV3-1/TRBV3-2,NA,CASSFPGQGSYEQYF,TGTGCCAGCAGCTTCCCGGGACAGGGGTCCTACGAGCAGTACTTC